The 8 T cell receptor beta chains in this list originate from one sample, sequenced in a study of T cells in Graves' hyperthyroidism and ophthalmopathy. The CDR3 regions of TCR beta were amplified from RNA transcripts. A first-round RT-PCR of the TCR CDR3 used the HTBI primer set. TCRdb redid the calling of the multiplex PCR reads with MiXCR, one entry per CDR3 protein. Here the sample spans about 610,000 distinct CDR3 sequences, more than 15% being singletons. The sample comprised blood. Source of these receptors: a woman between 40 and 55 years old with Graves' ophthalmopathy.

V gene TRBV5-1 combines with J gene TRBJ1-5; D ambiguous. The CDR3 totals 15 residues. Trimming cost V 0 bases and J 0 bases, with 7 bases left between them. From germline, CDR1 is SGHRS and CDR2 YFSETQ. The CDR3 bases are TGCGCCAGCAGCTTGGACAGCAATAGCAATCAGCCCCAGCATTTT. It translates to CASSLDSNSNQPQHF. The whole variable domain, filled in from reference TRBV5-1 and TRBJ1-5, reads KAGVTQTPRYLIKTRGQQVTLSCSPISGHRSVSWYQQTPGQGLQFLFEYFSETQRNKGNFPGRFSGRQFSNSRSEMNVSTLELGDSALYLCASSLDSNSNQPQHFGDGTRLSIL.

This clonotype was seen at least ten times. The J gene is TRBJ2-7, the V gene TRBV24-1; 7 nucleotides line up with TRBD1. From germline, CDR1 is KGHDR and CDR2 SFDVKD. Trimming cost V 3 bases and J 4 bases; bases outside gene matches: 8. The CDR3 extends over 15 amino acids. CDR3 loop: CATSDDEGGAYEQYF. The CDR3 DNA follows: TGTGCCACCAGTGATGACGAAGGGGGCGCGTACGAGCAGTACTTC.

V gene TRBV9 combines with J gene TRBJ1-3; a weak D match, TRBD1 (6 bases). Trimming took off 4 bases at V and 1 base at J, with 12 bases between the two ends. The length of the CDR3 is 15 residues. The V gene's germline CDR1 is SGDLS and CDR2 YYNGEE. CDR3 nucleotides: TGTGCCAGCAGCAAGGACAGTCTATCTGGAAACACCATATATTTT. It codes for CASSKDSLSGNTIYF.

This clonotype came up many times. The rearrangement joins TRBV28 to TRBJ2-7, with TRBD1 matching over 10 bases. The CDR3 runs 14 residues. Trimming took 5 bases from V and 5 from J; bases not matched to a gene: 6. From germline, CDR1 is MDHEN and CDR2 SYDVKM. CDR3 protein: CASSPGTGDHEQYF. CDR3 sequence (DNA): TGTGCCAGCAGTCCCGGGACAGGGGATCACGAGCAGTACTTC.

The chain combines TRBV3-1 with TRBJ2-4, with unresolved D. Germline loops: CDR1 LGHDT, CDR2 YNNKEL (reference sequence). The CDR3 is 12 residues long. The V and J ends lost 2 bases and 9 bases respectively, with 8 bases between them. The DNA for the CDR3 is TGTGCCAGCAGCCAATCTAGAAGCATTCAGTACTTC. As protein: CASSQSRSIQYF.

This chain uses TRBV30 with TRBJ2-1; D gene unclear. Germline V gives CDR1 GTSNPN, CDR2 SVGIG (reference sequence). Trimming shortened V by 5 bases and J by 4 bases, and 6 bases separated the two germline ends. The CDR3 totals 11 residues. CDR3 nucleotide sequence: TGTGCCTGGGCCGAGTACAATGAGCAGTTCTTC. Protein sequence: CAWAEYNEQFF.

This clonotype was detected ten times or more. The V call is TRBV18, the J call TRBJ1-1; possible D gene TRBD1, 5 bases. CDR3 size: 13 residues. CDR1 KGHSH and CDR2 LQKENI come from the germline V gene. Trimming left V 3 bases short and J 10 bases short, with 15 bases between. The CDR3 DNA sequence: TGTGCCAGCTCACCGGGACTCCCGGACGGAGCTTTCTTT. Translated: CASSPGLPDGAFF. The full variable domain, completed using reference TRBV18 and TRBJ1-1, is NAGVMQNPRHLVRRRGQEARLRCSPMKGHSHVYWYRQLPEEGLKFMVYLQKENIIDESGMPKERFSAEFPKEGPSILRIQQVVRGDSAAYFCASSPGLPDGAFFGQGTRLTVV.

This clonotype occurred many times. The chain couples TRBV20-1 to TRBJ2-5, with TRBD2 matching 9 bases. Unmatched junction bases numbered 11, after V lost 6 bases and J lost 0 bases. Germline CDR1 is DFQATT and CDR2 is SNEGSKA (reference sequence). This CDR3 has 16 amino acids. This chain's CDR3 is CSARGSSGEYQETQYF. The CDR3 nucleotides read TGCAGTGCCCGGGGCTCTAGCGGGGAGTACCAAGAGACCCAGTACTTC.